The 11 T cell receptor beta chains presented below share a single source sample, sequenced in a study of OX40 agonist ivuxolimab in advanced cancers. Only in-frame clones appear in the TCRdb table, and some are missing; sequencing was by immunoSEQ multiplex PCR. The repertoire holds approximately 41,000 clones, with 80% to 90% as singletons. The sequences come from CD4+ or CD8+ T cells sorted from blood, collected in a trial of the OX40 agonist ivuxolimab. The receptors were gathered from an adult with an advanced solid tumor such as melanoma, head and neck, liver or kidney cancer.

This clone was seen only once. The rearrangement uses TRBV19 and TRBJ2-1, with D maybe TRBD2 (6 bases). Germline V gene lookup returns CDR1 LNHDA and CDR2 SQIVND (reference sequence). The CDR3 spans 15 residues. The V end lost 1 base, the J end lost 7 bases, and 14 bases lay between the germline ends. The CDR3 spells CASSIVGGVGNEQFF. The CDR3, as DNA: TGTGCCAGTAGTATAGTCGGCGGGGTGGGTAATGAGCAGTTCTTC.

About this clone itself: A read error may produce the germline difference seen at one junction end. The chain combines TRBV7-3 with TRBJ2-5; TRBD2 agrees at 11 bases. CDR3 length equals 17 residues. CDR1 and CDR2 from the germline V gene are SGHTA and FQGTGA. CDR3 DNA: TGTGCCGGCAGCCGACTGCCTCTAGCGGGGGGCAAGGAGACCCAGTACTTC. Protein sequence: CAGSRLPLAGGKETQYF.

The V call is TRBV5-6, the J call TRBJ1-4; D is unclear. Trimming cost V 2 bases and J 5 bases, with 10 bases left between them. The CDR3 is made up of 14 amino acids. CDR1 is SGHDT and CDR2 is YYEEEE in the germline V gene. CDR3 sequence: CASSFGSQNEKLFF. DNA for the CDR3: TGTGCCAGCAGCTTTGGGTCCCAAAATGAAAAACTGTTTTTT.

This CDR3 reads CASSERGHTGELFF. The CDR3 nucleotides read TGTGCCAGCAGTGAGAGGGGGCACACCGGGGAGCTGTTTTTT. V is TRBV6-4 and J is TRBJ2-2, with TRBD1 matching 7 bases. With V trimmed by 3 bases and J by 3 bases, 1 base remained unmatched. The length of the CDR3 is 14 residues. In germline, CDR1 is MRHNA, CDR2 SNTAGT.

The chain recombines TRBV5-1 with TRBJ2-2; D remains unclear. CDR3 length: 15 amino acids. The germline V gene has CDR1 SGHRS and CDR2 YFSETQ. Trimming took 0 bases from V and 2 from J, leaving 8 bases between them. The CDR3 region has the DNA TGCGCCAGCAGCTTGGTGCCAATTAACACCGGGGAGCTGTTTTTT. Its protein is CASSLVPINTGELFF.

The V call is TRBV4-1, the J call TRBJ1-1, with TRBD1 matching over 11 bases. The trim removed 1 base at V and 4 bases at J, leaving 2 bases unmatched. The length of the CDR3 is 15 residues. Germline lookup yields CDR1 MGHRA and CDR2 YSYEKL. The CDR3 spells CASSQAGTGGTEAFF. Here the CDR3 DNA reads TGCGCCAGCAGCCAAGCCGGGACAGGGGGCACTGAAGCTTTCTTT.

The chain couples TRBV7-9 to TRBJ2-7; 9 bases are a match to TRBD2. The CDR3 is made up of 15 amino acids. Trimming at V came to 1 base and at J to 2 bases, leaving 3 bases not matched to a gene. Germline CDR1 SEHNR, CDR2 FQNEAQ (reference sequence). CDR3 in amino acids: CASSLGTSVAYEQYF. As DNA, the CDR3 is TGTGCCAGCAGCTTAGGGACTAGCGTCGCCTACGAGCAGTACTTC.

This chain connects TRBV9 to TRBJ1-5; no clear D gene. The CDR3 is 15 residues long. Germline CDR1 is SGDLS and CDR2 is YYNGEE. V dropped 4 bases and J dropped 3 bases, with 14 bases sitting between them. The CDR3 sequence is CASSLAGSPNQPQHF. The CDR3 nucleotides are TGTGCCAGCAGCTTGGCGGGGAGCCCCAATCAGCCCCAGCATTTT.

This rearrangement joins TRBV5-1 to TRBJ2-1; weak D call: TRBD1 (6 bases). Trimming cost V 4 bases and J 0 bases, with 11 bases left between them. Germline CDR1 reads SGHRS; CDR2 reads YFSETQ. This CDR3 has 15 amino acids. The CDR3 sequence: CASSSVQGSYNEQFF. The CDR3 coding sequence is TGCGCCAGCAGCAGTGTACAGGGCTCCTACAATGAGCAGTTCTTC. Filled out from reference TRBV5-1 and TRBJ2-1, the complete variable domain reads KAGVTQTPRYLIKTRGQQVTLSCSPISGHRSVSWYQQTPGQGLQFLFEYFSETQRNKGNFPGRFSGRQFSNSRSEMNVSTLELGDSALYLCASSSVQGSYNEQFFGPGTRLTVL.

V usage is TRBV2 and J usage is TRBJ1-6; D is perhaps TRBD1 (5 bases). Germline lookup yields CDR1 SNHLY and CDR2 FYNNEI. The CDR3 is 15 residues long. Between the trimmed V and J ends, which lost 2 bases and 7 bases, there was a span of 12 bases. CDR3: CASSERSRANSPLHF. In nucleotides, the CDR3 is TGTGCCAGCAGTGAACGGAGCAGGGCGAATTCACCCCTCCACTTT.

This clone was detected only once. V gene TRBV10-3 combines with J gene TRBJ2-7; D unclear. This CDR3 contains 13 residues. V lost 2 bases, J lost 5 bases, and 10 bases lay in between. Per the germline V gene, CDR1 is ENHRY and CDR2 is SYGVKD. The CDR3 sequence is CAISEGPPNEQYF. CDR3 nucleotides: TGTGCCATCAGTGAGGGGCCCCCTAACGAGCAGTACTTC.